The clone carrying this T cell receptor beta chain was counted once. This entry belongs to a study of blood T cell repertoires in COVID-19. Whole-study context: Specimens from acute and convalescent COVID-19 originated in the United States, Italy and Spain. From T cells, B-cell-depleted T cells, or PBMCs came the material, which was cDNA or gDNA.

Study processing details: Amplification with reference gene primers provided the estimates of nucleated cell counts. Using immunoSEQ multiplex PCR, the repertoire was profiled, and TCRdb retains in-frame clones only, with some absent. V and J calls and clone size are given by that table; D and trimming were obtained from the DNA. The table lists 200,000 to 250,000 clones, approximately 84% of them singletons. Between the trimmed V and J ends, which lost 3 bases and 5 bases, there was a span of 20 bases. Germline CDR1 is MDHEN and CDR2 is SYDVKM. The CDR3 covers 16 residues. This clonotype was obtained from a woman between 45 and 65 years old with active or convalescent COVID-19. Sequenced input: peripheral blood. The chain uses TRBV28 and TRBJ2-7; perhaps TRBD1 as D (5 bases). CDR3 in amino acids: CASSFQGIVMRNEQYF. CDR3 sequence (DNA): TGTGCCAGCAGTTTTCAGGGAATAGTGATGCGAAACGAGCAGTACTTC. Full variable domain (rest looked up from reference TRBV28 and TRBJ2-7): DVKVTQSSRYLVKRTGEKVFLECVQDMDHENMFWYRQDPGLGLRLIYFSYDVKMKEKGDIPEGYSVSREKKERFSLILESASTNQTSMYLCASSFQGIVMRNEQYFGPGTRLTVT.